These 10 T cell receptor beta chains share one sample of origin, sequenced in a study of T cell responses to AZD1222 COVID-19 vaccine (dated by TCRdb to 2020 to 2023). Libraries were made using the immunoSEQ multiplex PCR assay. TCRdb obtained this table from immuneACCESS and retained in-frame rearrangements with V and J assigned. These tables miss some clones; where compared with another copy, unresolved V genes account for less than half of the shortfall, and the remainder is unexplained. Across this sample there are 130,000 or so clones, with more than 85% seen only once. The ten largest clones add up to about 1.9% of the sample. Read against the paper, the sample's time point label means: about 28 days (+/-7) after the second vaccine dose. The starting material was peripheral blood, obtained 28 days after the second AZD1222 dose. These receptors were obtained from an adult who received the AZD1222 COVID-19 vaccine.

The chain uses TRBV6-4 and TRBJ2-3; 12 bases are shared with TRBD2. The CDR3 covers 17 residues. Germline CDR1 and CDR2: MRHNA and SNTAGT. The J segment lost 1 base and the V segment lost 6 bases, leaving 8 bases of the junction unmatched. DNA for the CDR3: TGTGCCAGCAGCATGACTAGCGGGGGATTTCGCACAGATACGCAGTATTTT. Translated: CASSMTSGGFRTDTQYF.

The V and J genes are TRBV25-1 and TRBJ2-1; D gene unclear. Trimming pared 4 bases from V and 0 bases from J, leaving 7 bases between. This CDR3 is 14 amino acids long. Germline CDR1 MGHDK, CDR2 SYGVNS. The CDR3 DNA reads as TGTGCCAGCAGTGGCGCGAGCTCCTACAATGAGCAGTTCTTC. Protein product: CASSGASSYNEQFF.

This chain joins TRBV7-8 and TRBJ1-5, with 10 bases identical to TRBD1. J gave up 5 bases and V 4 bases, and 8 bases lay outside the gene matches. Germline V gene sequence: CDR1 SGHVS, CDR2 FQNEAQ. There are 16 residues in the CDR3. CDR3 nucleotides: TGTGCCAGCAGCTCCACGACAGGGGGCATCGATCAGCCCCAGCATTTT. Encoded protein: CASSSTTGGIDQPQHF.

As for this clone: Different DNA sequences within this sample yield the same CDR3. The chain couples TRBV7-9 to TRBJ1-1; TRBD1 is a possible D gene (6 bases). Germline CDR1 reads SEHNR; CDR2 reads FQNEAQ (reference sequence). The CDR3 covers 12 residues. Trimming removed 4 bases at V and 6 bases at J, with 9 bases between. The CDR3 sequence is CASSSGGSEAFF. The CDR3 bases are TGTGCCAGCAGCTCCGGGGGCTCTGAAGCTTTCTTT.

This clone was recorded only once. The V and J genes are TRBV6-6 and TRBJ2-7, with TRBD1 identical over 7 bases. The CDR3 sequence is 15 residues long. Germline trimming cut 7 bases from V and 0 bases from J; bases unmatched to any gene: 9. Germline lookup yields CDR1 MNHNY and CDR2 SVGAGI (reference sequence). The DNA for the CDR3 is TGTGCCAGCACCCCGACAGGGACAAGCTCCTACGAGCAGTACGTC. Protein product: CASTPTGTSSYEQYV.

The V call is TRBV10-3, the J call TRBJ2-6; D unclear. V was clipped by 7 bases and J by 0 bases, with 4 bases between them. The CDR3 spans 13 residues. Germline V lookup: CDR1 ENHRY, CDR2 SYGVKD. Here the CDR3 reads CAITPSGANVLTF. CDR3 bases: TGTGCCATCACCCCCTCTGGGGCCAACGTCCTGACTTTC.

The V gene is TRBV5-1, the J gene TRBJ2-5; either TRBD1 or TRBD2 may fit D (5 bases each). V was cut by 3 bases and J by 5 bases, with 17 bases left in between. The CDR3 spans 15 residues. The germline CDR1 and CDR2 sequences are SGHRS and YFSETQ. DNA for the CDR3: TGCGCCAGCAGCTCCACCAGCGGTGAGGGGGAGACCCAGTACTTC. Its translation is CASSSTSGEGETQYF.

This chain uses TRBV9 with TRBJ2-1, with TRBD2 matching 10 bases. The CDR3 has 15 residues. V was clipped by 4 bases and J by 2 bases; unmatched bases: 3. Germline CDR1 SGDLS, CDR2 YYNGEE. The CDR3 reads CASSRTSGPYNEQFF. The CDR3, as DNA: TGTGCCAGCAGCAGGACTAGCGGTCCCTACAATGAGCAGTTCTTC.

This chain joins TRBV3-1 (or the pseudogene TRBV3-2) and TRBJ1-2; D is perhaps TRBD1 (5 bases). The CDR3 is made up of 16 amino acids. The germline V and J ends were trimmed by 4 bases and 8 bases, with 23 bases remaining between them. Germline V CDR1 and CDR2: LGHDT, YNNKEL (reference sequence). The CDR3 sequence is CASSRYRAGQEGGYTF. In nucleotides, the CDR3 is TGTGCCAGCAGCCGTTACCGTGCGGGGCAGGAAGGCGGCTACACCTTC.

About this clone: The junction and the germline gene differ at one end; a read error may be behind it. The chain uses TRBV7-2 and TRBJ1-2; D call uncertain. The CDR3 sequence is 13 residues long. Germline V CDR1 and CDR2: SGHTA, FQGNSA. The CDR3 region has the DNA TGTGCCAGCAGCTTAATCACGGGAGGCGGCCCTGCTTTC. Translated: CASSLITGGGPAF.